This T cell receptor (beta chain) was found in a study of CD8 T cells in ankylosing spondylitis. Study results and caveats: Disease-linked clones displayed a CD8+ phenotype and appeared relatively rarely in peripheral blood.

Germline V lookup: CDR1 SQVTM, CDR2 ANQGSEA. The V and J ends lost 8 bases and 3 bases respectively, with 13 bases between them. The CDR3 has 12 amino acids. Many counts were recorded for this clonotype. Antigen: not known. TCRdb used MiXCR to reprocess the 5' RACE reads, holding one entry per CDR3 protein. Found here are about 140,000 distinct CDR3 sequences, 7.5% to 9.5% of them singletons; the top ten hold 7.3%. The sequencing input was synovial fluid, either unsorted or a sorted T cell fraction (not recorded which). The origin of this receptor is a male donor with ankylosing spondylitis. V usage is TRBV29-1 and J usage is TRBJ1-1; D gene unclear. The CDR3 nucleotides read TGCAGCTCCGCCTTTGTGGACACTGAAGCTTTCTTT. Protein sequence: CSSAFVDTEAFF.